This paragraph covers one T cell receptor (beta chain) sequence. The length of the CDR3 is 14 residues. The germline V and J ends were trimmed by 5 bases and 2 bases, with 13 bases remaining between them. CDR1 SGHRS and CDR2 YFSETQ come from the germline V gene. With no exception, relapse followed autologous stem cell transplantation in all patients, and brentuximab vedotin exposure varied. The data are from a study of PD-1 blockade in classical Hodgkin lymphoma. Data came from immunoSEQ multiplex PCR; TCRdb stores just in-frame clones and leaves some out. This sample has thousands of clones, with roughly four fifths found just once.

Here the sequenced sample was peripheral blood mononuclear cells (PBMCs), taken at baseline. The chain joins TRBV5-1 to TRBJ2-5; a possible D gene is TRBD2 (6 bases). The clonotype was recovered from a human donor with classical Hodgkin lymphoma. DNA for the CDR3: TGCGCCAGCAGTTTAGGTGGGGGGCAAGAGACCCAGTACTTC. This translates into CASSLGGGQETQYF.